These 26 T cell receptor beta chains came from one sample sequenced in a study of shared clonotypes between healthy human individuals. The data were produced by immunoSEQ multiplex PCR, yet TCRdb's version contains in-frame clones alone and is incomplete. The sample includes about 2 million clones, approximately 94% seen only once; the top ten take approximately 1.2%. Positively selected for CCR7, the CD45RO-negative cells used as naive CD8 cells excluded terminally differentiated effector memory CD45RA+ cells. The sequenced material came from naive CD8+ T cells sorted from blood. These TCRs come from a man younger than 35 in good health.

In its sample, this clone was seen a few times. The chain employs TRBV2 and TRBJ1-1; D unresolved. Trimming took 5 bases from V and 3 from J, leaving 13 bases between them. The length of the CDR3 is 14 residues. Germline CDR1 reads SNHLY; CDR2 reads FYNNEI. CDR3 coding DNA: TGTGCCAGCAGTCTTAACCGGCCTGACACTGAAGCTTTCTTT. Translation gives CASSLNRPDTEAFF.

The chain joins TRBV5-6 to TRBJ1-1; 11 nucleotides agree with TRBD1. Germline-derived CDR1 and CDR2 are SGHDT and YYEEEE. V shed 4 bases and J 2 bases; nucleotides not matched to a gene: 7. The CDR3 has 16 amino acids. The CDR3 DNA follows: TGTGCCAGCAGCGAGGGGGACAGGGGGTCCAACACTGAAGCTTTCTTT. It codes for CASSEGDRGSNTEAFF.

This chain connects TRBV4-2 to TRBJ1-2; D is perhaps TRBD1 (6 bases). V was clipped by 0 bases and J by 4 bases, with 12 bases between them. The CDR3 has 15 residues. Germline assignment: CDR1 LGHNA and CDR2 YNFKEQ. The CDR3 protein is CASSQDLDSTYGYTF. The CDR3 DNA reads as TGTGCCAGCAGCCAAGATCTGGACAGTACCTATGGCTACACCTTC.

As regards this clone: The sample has other DNA sequences that encode this CDR3 too. The V call is TRBV5-1, the J call TRBJ2-7; D remains unclear. Trimming shortened V by 2 bases and J by 0 bases, and 12 bases separated the two germline ends. Looked up from germline, CDR1 is SGHRS and CDR2 is YFSETQ. The CDR3 sequence is 15 residues long. Here the CDR3 reads CASSFDGGSSYEQYF. The CDR3 nucleotides read TGCGCCAGCAGCTTCGATGGCGGTAGCTCCTACGAGCAGTACTTC.

The chain couples TRBV2 to TRBJ1-5, with 8 bases fitting TRBD1. V shed 3 bases, J shed 5 bases, and the junction held 6 bases outside the gene matches. The CDR3 spans 15 residues. Germline CDR1 SNHLY, CDR2 FYNNEI. Here the CDR3 DNA reads TGTGCCAGCAGTGACGGGGCAGGGGGCCATCAGCCCCAGCATTTT. Encoded protein: CASSDGAGGHQPQHF.

The CDR3 nucleotides are TGTGCCAGCAGCCCTTCTACGACAGGGGTTCACGAGCAGTACTTC. Translating it yields CASSPSTTGVHEQYF. V usage is TRBV9 and J usage is TRBJ2-7; 8 bases are a match to TRBD1. The V and J ends lost 4 bases and 5 bases, in that order; junction bases with no gene match: 11. The CDR3 spans 15 residues. Germline CDR1 reads SGDLS; CDR2 reads YYNGEE.

This chain links TRBV4-1 with TRBJ1-5; possible D gene TRBD1, 5 bases. Germline CDR1 is MGHRA and CDR2 is YSYEKL. Trimming left V 3 bases short and J 5 bases short, with 17 bases between. The CDR3 totals 16 residues. Here the CDR3 reads CASSQGPSLRDQPQHF. CDR3 coding DNA: TGCGCCAGCAGCCAGGGGCCCTCTTTGAGGGATCAGCCCCAGCATTTT.

CDR3 sequence: CASSFGGQPYEQYF. The CDR3 DNA reads as TGTGCCAGCAGCTTTGGGGGACAGCCCTACGAGCAGTACTTC. This chain connects TRBV5-4 to TRBJ2-7; 7 bases agree with TRBD1. CDR1 and CDR2 from the germline V gene are SGHNT and YYREEE (reference sequence). The length of the CDR3 is 14 residues. V dropped 2 bases and J dropped 2; count of bases not matched to a gene: 4.

In this sample, this clone turned up a few times. J is TRBJ1-5 and V is TRBV2; D possibly corresponds to TRBD1 (5 bases). Germline CDR1 reads SNHLY; CDR2 reads FYNNEI. The CDR3 is made up of 12 amino acids. Trimming pared 7 bases from V and 4 bases from J, leaving 8 bases between. CDR3 in amino acids: CASKTANQPQHF. CDR3 coding DNA: TGTGCCAGCAAGACAGCTAATCAGCCCCAGCATTTT.

CDR3 in amino acids: CASSDRDIYGYTF. The CDR3 region has the DNA TGTGCCAGCAGTGACCGGGACATATACGGCTACACCTTC. This chain joins TRBV6-6 and TRBJ1-2, with D perhaps matching TRBD1 (6 bases). The germline V gene has CDR1 MNHNY and CDR2 SVGAGI (reference sequence). The CDR3 covers 13 residues. Trimming removed 5 bases at V and 8 bases at J, with 15 bases between.

The DNA for the CDR3 is TGTGCCAGCAGCCGGCCTGGCCAAGAGACCCAGTACTTC. Protein: CASSRPGQETQYF. This rearrangement joins TRBV7-9 to TRBJ2-5, with unresolved D. Germline CDR1 reads SEHNR; CDR2 reads FQNEAQ (reference sequence). Trimming removed 5 bases from V and 1 base from J, with 8 bases in between. The CDR3 length is 13 residues.

V and J are TRBV27 and TRBJ2-7; D may match TRBD1 or TRBD2 (6 bases each). Trimming stripped 2 bases from V and 4 bases from J, with 15 bases between. The CDR3 has 15 amino acids. Germline assignment: CDR1 MNHEY and CDR2 SMNVEV (reference sequence). This CDR3 is CASSLRGDTPYEQYF. Here the CDR3 DNA reads TGTGCCAGCAGTTTAAGGGGGGACACTCCTTACGAGCAGTACTTC.

The chain has TRBV27 and TRBJ2-1, with D possibly TRBD2 on 6 matching bases. The germline V and J ends were trimmed by 5 bases and 7 bases, with 24 bases remaining between them. Per the germline V gene, CDR1 is MNHEY and CDR2 is SMNVEV (reference sequence). This CDR3 contains 17 residues. The CDR3 loop reads CASSPSTGDWGKNEQFF. The CDR3 coding sequence is TGTGCCAGCAGTCCATCTACTGGGGACTGGGGTAAGAATGAGCAGTTCTTC.

The chain links TRBV7-9 to TRBJ2-6; 7 bases are a match to TRBD2. Germline CDR1 is SEHNR and CDR2 is FQNEAQ (reference sequence). CDR3 length: 17 residues. Trimming cost V 5 bases and J 0 bases; bases outside gene matches: 7. The CDR3 loop is CASSLLAVNSGANVLTF. The CDR3 coding sequence is TGTGCCAGCAGCCTTCTAGCGGTCAACTCTGGGGCCAACGTCCTGACTTTC.

This clone was found once. The V call is TRBV2, the J call TRBJ1-6; unclear D gene. There are 12 residues in the CDR3. Germline CDR1 SNHLY, CDR2 FYNNEI. DNA for the CDR3: TGTGGAATAAGCCCAGGAAATTCACCCCTCCACTTT. Protein product: CGISPGNSPLHF.

The chain is built from TRBV12-2 and TRBJ1-2. TRBV12-2 is listed as a pseudogene. This CDR3 region has 15 residues. CDR3 residues: CASRLGGTEEHGYTF. As DNA, the CDR3 is TGTGCAAGTCGCTTAGGGGGGACGGAGGAGCATGGCTACACCTTC.

V gene TRBV6-6 combines with J gene TRBJ2-4; the D call may be TRBD1 or TRBD2 (5 bases each). The CDR3 length is 16 residues. V was shortened by 5 bases and J by 1 base, with 15 bases between the two germline ends. CDR1 is MNHNY, CDR2 SVGAGI, per germline (reference sequence). Here the CDR3 DNA reads TGTGCCAGCAGTGCCTCGGGATCAGGGGCCAAAAACATTCAGTACTTC. It translates to CASSASGSGAKNIQYF.

The rearrangement joins TRBV2 to TRBJ1-5; D unresolved. The CDR3 length is 12 residues. Deletions cut 3 bases from V and 12 bases from J, with 12 bases between. Germline V lookup: CDR1 SNHLY, CDR2 FYNNEI. The CDR3 coding sequence is TGTGCCAGCAGTGAGAGTCCCCATGACCAGCATTTT. It encodes CASSESPHDQHF. Using reference TRBV2 and TRBJ1-5 for the parts outside the CDR3, the full variable domain is EPEVTQTPSHQVTQMGQEVILRCVPISNHLYFYWYRQILGQKVEFLVSFYNNEISEKSEIFDDQFSVERPDGSNFTLKIRSTKLEDSAMYFCASSESPHDQHFGDGTRLSIL.

J is TRBJ2-7 and V is TRBV5-4, with D possibly called TRBD1 or TRBD2 (6 bases each). CDR1 and CDR2 (germline): SGHNT, YYREEE (reference sequence). V was cut by 2 bases and J by 4 bases, with 16 bases left in between. The CDR3 sequence is 15 residues long. This chain's CDR3 is CASSFFGGAPYEQYF. The CDR3 nucleotides are TGTGCCAGCAGCTTCTTCGGGGGCGCCCCGTACGAGCAGTACTTC.

This clone has a single count. The V call is TRBV11-2, the J call TRBJ2-1; 9 bases fit TRBD2. Germline loops: CDR1 SGHAT, CDR2 FQNNGV. The CDR3 loop spans 16 amino acids. V shed 0 bases, J shed 2 bases, and the junction held 2 bases outside the gene matches. The CDR3 sequence: CASSLEAGGTYNEQFF. The CDR3 nucleotides are TGTGCCAGCAGCTTAGAGGCGGGGGGGACCTACAATGAGCAGTTCTTC.

The chain has TRBV6-1 and TRBJ2-1; 7 bases map to TRBD2. This CDR3 comprises 14 residues. The germline V gene encodes CDR1 MNHNS and CDR2 SASEGT. Trimming at V came to 8 bases and at J to 0 bases, leaving 4 bases not matched to a gene. CDR3 residues: CASQTSYSYNEQFF. The CDR3 nucleotides are TGTGCCAGCCAGACTAGCTACTCCTACAATGAGCAGTTCTTC.

This clone was recorded once. V gene TRBV19 combines with J gene TRBJ2-1; 11 bases line up with TRBD1. V shed 0 bases and J 2 bases; nucleotides not matched to a gene: 3. The CDR3 covers 17 residues. Germline CDR1 and CDR2: LNHDA and SQIVND (reference sequence). In nucleotides, the CDR3 is TGTGCCAGTAGTATAGATCAGGGACAGGGGGCCTACAATGAGCAGTTCTTC. This codes for CASSIDQGQGAYNEQFF.

The J gene is TRBJ2-7, the V gene TRBV11-2; the D gene could be TRBD1 or TRBD2 (5 bases each). The length of the CDR3 is 13 residues. Germline V gene sequence: CDR1 SGHAT, CDR2 FQNNGV. V lost 8 bases and J lost 2, with 13 bases in between. The CDR3 DNA follows: TGTGCCAGCGGTACGGGACCGACCTACGAGCAGTACTTC. Amino acid sequence: CASGTGPTYEQYF.

V usage is TRBV27 and J usage is TRBJ2-1, with 8 bases lining up with TRBD2. Trimming at V came to 7 bases and at J to 6 bases, leaving 11 bases not matched to a gene. The CDR3 length is 15 residues. CDR1 and CDR2 (germline): MNHEY, SMNVEV (reference sequence). CDR3 nucleotide sequence: TGTGCCAGCACCCTCGGCGCGGGAGGCCCCAATGAGCAGTTCTTC. The encoded protein is CASTLGAGGPNEQFF.

The chain links TRBV27 to TRBJ2-1; 10 bases line up with TRBD2. Germline CDR1 and CDR2: MNHEY and SMNVEV (reference sequence). With 2 bases clipped from V and 7 bases from J, the junction kept 14 bases outside the gene matches. The CDR3 covers 18 residues. DNA for the CDR3: TGTGCCAGCAGTTTACCCCCAGATGGGACTAGCGCGTGGAATGAGCAGTTCTTC. Translated, it gives CASSLPPDGTSAWNEQFF.

The V gene is TRBV28, the J gene TRBJ2-5; 12 bases are shared with TRBD1. V trimming: 4 bases; J trimming: 5 bases; junction bases outside the gene matches: 8. From germline, CDR1 is MDHEN and CDR2 SYDVKM. CDR3 length equals 16 residues. The CDR3 sequence: CASSWKGQGAQETQYF. CDR3 coding DNA: TGTGCCAGCAGTTGGAAGGGACAGGGGGCCCAGGAGACCCAGTACTTC.